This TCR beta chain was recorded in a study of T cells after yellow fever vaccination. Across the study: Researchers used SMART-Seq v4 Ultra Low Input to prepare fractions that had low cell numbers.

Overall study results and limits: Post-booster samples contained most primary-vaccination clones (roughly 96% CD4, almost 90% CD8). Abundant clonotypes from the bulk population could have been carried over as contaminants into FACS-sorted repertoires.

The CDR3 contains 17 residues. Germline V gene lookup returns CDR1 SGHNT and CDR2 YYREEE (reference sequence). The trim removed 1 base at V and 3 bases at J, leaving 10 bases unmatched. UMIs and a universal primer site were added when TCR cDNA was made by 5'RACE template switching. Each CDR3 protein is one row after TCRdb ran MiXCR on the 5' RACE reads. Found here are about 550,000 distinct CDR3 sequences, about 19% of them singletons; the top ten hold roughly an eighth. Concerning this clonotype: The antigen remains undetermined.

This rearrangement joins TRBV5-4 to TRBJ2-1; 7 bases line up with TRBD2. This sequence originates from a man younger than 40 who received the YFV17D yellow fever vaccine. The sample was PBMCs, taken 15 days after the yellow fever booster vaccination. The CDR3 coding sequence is TGTGCCAGCAGCTTGTATCCGGGGGGTAACTACTACAATGAGCAGTTCTTC. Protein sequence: CASSLYPGGNYYNEQFF.